This is a list of T cell receptor beta chains from one sample in a study of cytomegalovirus exposure and HLA in healthy donors. Clones were read by immunoSEQ multiplex PCR, and TCRdb kept only the in-frame ones, dropping some. In the table there are roughly 120,000 clones, around 76% of which are singletons. The source material was PBMCs. These receptors originate from a man aged 25-45 years in good health and CMV-seropositive. Both conserved end residues are trimmed from each CDR3.

>TRBV27|TRBJ1-2
ASSLYAGGSGYT
>TRBV4-2|TRBJ2-5
ASSQRLAGAKKETQY
>TRBV4-2|TRBJ2-7
ASSQVGASYEQY
>TRBV28|TRBJ2-5
ASSFPTGTGRGVLEETQY
>TRBV9|TRBJ2-7
ASSPRTSGSYEQY
>TRBV7-9|TRBJ1-1
ASSAGWGGGAF
>TRBV27|TRBJ2-7
ARTPGRLRGQY
>TRBV20-1|TRBJ2-3
SAGPTDTQY
>TRBV10-1|.
ASSEGVAGTYEQY
>TRBV6-5|TRBJ1-4
ASKKGARANEKLF
>TRBV6-6|TRBJ2-3
ASSADRRTDTQY
>TRBV5-4|TRBJ1-6
ASNWGGSNSPLH
>TRBV15|TRBJ2-4
ATGPGLEKNIQY
>TRBV5-8|TRBJ2-3
ASQITDTQY
>TRBV9|TRBJ2-1
ASSERLAGGYNEQF
>TRBV27|TRBJ2-5
ASSEATTQY
>TRBV10-3|TRBJ2-7
AISLADSYEQY
>TRBV27|TRBJ2-1
ASSPPGQPNEQF
>TRBV7-2|TRBJ2-2
ASSPNPQGNTGELF
>TRBV7-2|TRBJ2-5
ASSLDAGAGQETQY
>TRBV2|TRBJ1-6
ASSEHREGPPLH
>TRBV4-3|TRBJ2-5
ASSQTRDWLLRH
>TRBV25-1|TRBJ1-1
ASSEYGGHTEAF
>TRBV12-5|TRBJ2-1
AAGGGTAVDEQF
>TRBV28|TRBJ2-5
ASSFTRGAGETQY
>TRBV28|TRBJ2-2
ASSIFRGGWTGELF
>TRBV5-1|TRBJ1-6
ASKPMGAAYNSPLH
>TRBV7-9|TRBJ2-2
ASSLDRGTGELF
>TRBV28|TRBJ1-1
ASSRGMWTEAF
>TRBV7-7|TRBJ2-3
ASSLSPGGATDTQY
>TRBV10-2|TRBJ2-5
ASSEQQETQY
>TRBV7-9|TRBJ2-1
ASTKTSGNYNEQF
>TRBV6-1|TRBJ2-7
ASTAWGVAYEQY
>TRBV12-5|TRBJ1-2
ASGTQTDYGYT
>TRBV7-8|TRBJ2-7
ASSLGGQGVEEQY
>TRBV7-2|TRBJ2-3
ASSSGGTNTQY
>TRBV4-3|TRBJ2-2
ASSQHRDIAGELF
>TRBV27|TRBJ2-7
ASSLVQGAEEQY
>TRBV7-9|TRBJ2-7
ASSLAWTGGSYEQY
>TRBV28|TRBJ2-3
ASSLLGRGNGGDTQY
>TRBV29-1|TRBJ2-7
SVTGTGNSYEQY
>TRBV28|TRBJ1-2
ASSLGGTYLLET